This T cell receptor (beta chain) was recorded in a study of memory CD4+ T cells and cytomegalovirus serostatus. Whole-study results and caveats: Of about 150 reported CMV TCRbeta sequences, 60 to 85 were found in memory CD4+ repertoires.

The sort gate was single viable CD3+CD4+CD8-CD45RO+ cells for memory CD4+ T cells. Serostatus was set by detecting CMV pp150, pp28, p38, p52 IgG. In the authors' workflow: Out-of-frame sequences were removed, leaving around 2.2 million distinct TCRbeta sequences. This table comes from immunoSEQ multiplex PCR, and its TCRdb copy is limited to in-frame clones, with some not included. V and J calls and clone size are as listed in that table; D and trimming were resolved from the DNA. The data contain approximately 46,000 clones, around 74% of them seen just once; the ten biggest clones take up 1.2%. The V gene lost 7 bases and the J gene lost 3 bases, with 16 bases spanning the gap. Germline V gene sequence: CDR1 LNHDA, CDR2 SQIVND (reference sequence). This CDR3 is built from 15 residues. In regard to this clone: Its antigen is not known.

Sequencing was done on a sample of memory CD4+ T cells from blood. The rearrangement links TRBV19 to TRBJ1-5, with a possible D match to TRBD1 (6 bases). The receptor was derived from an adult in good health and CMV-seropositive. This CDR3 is CASKPPTGNNQPQHF. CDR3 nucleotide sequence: TGTGCCAGTAAACCTCCGACAGGTAACAATCAGCCCCAGCATTTT.